The clone carrying this TCR beta chain has just a few counts. What it binds is not known. This specimen belongs to a study of T-cell memory formation after mild COVID-19. Findings and caveats of the study: The authors did not confirm SARS-CoV-2 specificity of second-wave clones peaking day 37.

TCRdb analysed the 5' RACE reads with MiXCR anew, one entry per CDR3 protein. This sample has some 70,000 distinct CDR3 sequences; approximately 15% occur once, and the top ten carry 25% to 35%. This CDR3 is built from 14 residues. Trimming removed 3 bases from V and 0 bases from J, with 9 bases in between. Germline values: CDR1 MNHNS, CDR2 SASEGT. Specimen: PBMCs or a T cell subset sorted from them (not recorded which). This clonotype was obtained from an adult woman who had mild COVID-19 (a few samples of this study predate the infection). Cell type and time point are not known. This sequence joins TRBV6-1 and TRBJ2-7; D may correspond to TRBD1 or TRBD2 (6 bases each). In nucleotides, the CDR3 is TGTGCCAGCAGTGAGGGGGGCAGCTCCTACGAGCAGTACTTC. This codes for CASSEGGSSYEQYF.